The TCR beta chain described here comes from a study of cytomegalovirus exposure and HLA in healthy donors. Study-wide context: Later analysis reported that the 120 validation repertoires shared the platform of the 650 to 700 first-cohort repertoires.

Regarding this clone: The target antigen is unknown.

The assay was immunoSEQ multiplex PCR, and TCRdb's table has in-frame clones only and misses some. Of 55,000 to 75,000 clones listed, approximately 92% are singletons. General observations from the study: According to the study, about 180 TCR beta chains were cytomegalovirus-associated.

This CDR3 is 17 amino acids long. The germline gives CDR1 MNHEY, CDR2 SMNVEV (reference sequence). V was trimmed by 2 bases and J by 0 bases, leaving 16 bases between them. The rearrangement links TRBV27 to TRBJ1-1; D may be TRBD1 (5 bases). This TCR derives from a man aged 18 to 30 in good health and CMV-seropositive. Sequencing used PBMCs. CDR3 DNA: TGTGCCAGCAGTTTAAAATCCCGAGGACACCTGAACACTGAAGCTTTCTTT. It yields the protein CASSLKSRGHLNTEAFF.